This T cell receptor (beta chain) appears in the sequencing data of a study of T-cell reconstitution after alpha-beta-depleted transplantation in children. Study-level results: By about two months after transplant, alpha-beta T cells reportedly arose from several hundred graft clones that had expanded. It was newly produced T cells that mostly accounted for T-cell counts and diversity one year after transplant. In some patients, recipient T cells and intrathymic progenitors surviving conditioning explained high day-60 diversity.

As regards this clonotype: Antigen specificity is unknown.

Germline V gene sequence: CDR1 MDHEN, CDR2 SYDVKM. The CDR3 is made up of 15 amino acids. The junction had 9 bases not matched to a gene; V was cut back by 7 bases and J by 7 bases. Using unique molecular identifiers, the investigators prepared the TCRbeta library. Via MiXCR, TCRdb re-called the PCR reads, giving one row per CDR3 protein. The sample shows 750,000 to 950,000 distinct CDR3 sequences, roughly 15% of them seen only once. This chain connects TRBV28 to TRBJ2-1, with 11 bases that match TRBD2. The sequenced sample was PBMCs, mostly from graft donor cells, obtained 360 days after TCRalphabeta/CD19-depleted stem cell transplant. The sequence came from a male patient younger than 18 who had a stem cell transplant for acute lymphoblastic leukemia, so the T cells may come from the graft donor. CDR3 DNA sequence: TGTGCCAGCATTATTAGCGGGAGGGCCGTAAATGAGCAGTTCTTC. Its translation is CASIISGRAVNEQFF.